This is a list of T cell receptor beta chains from one sample in a study of cytomegalovirus exposure and HLA in healthy donors. This table comes from immunoSEQ multiplex PCR, and its TCRdb copy is limited to in-frame clones, with some not included. This repertoire shows under 200,000 clones, 75% to 90% found once; its top ten account for about 6%. Sequencing was done on a sample of PBMCs. The receptors originated from a man aged 40-55 years in good health and CMV-seropositive. Both conserved end residues are trimmed from each CDR3.

v_gene,CDR3aa
TRBV30,AWSVGTSGSTDTQY
TRBV28,ASTPSYNEQF
TRBV18,ASSPGVNTGELF
TRBV27,ASSSTDFSGYT
TRBV30,ACRATYEQY
TRBV6-5,ASSRGMNTEAF
TRBV2,ASSIGQGYEQY
TRBV9,ASSVRGGWEPDTQY
TRBV9,ASSDRTSSVSDTQY
TRBV6-5,ASTQGPGELF
TRBV6-5,ASSYSDSHYGYT
TRBV21-1,ASSKDEGVPEAF
TRBV6-4,ASRADPTDTQY
TRBV5-3,ARSCGGYT
TRBV29-1,SVGGREAF
TRBV27,ASSRQVPSPGQGYEQY